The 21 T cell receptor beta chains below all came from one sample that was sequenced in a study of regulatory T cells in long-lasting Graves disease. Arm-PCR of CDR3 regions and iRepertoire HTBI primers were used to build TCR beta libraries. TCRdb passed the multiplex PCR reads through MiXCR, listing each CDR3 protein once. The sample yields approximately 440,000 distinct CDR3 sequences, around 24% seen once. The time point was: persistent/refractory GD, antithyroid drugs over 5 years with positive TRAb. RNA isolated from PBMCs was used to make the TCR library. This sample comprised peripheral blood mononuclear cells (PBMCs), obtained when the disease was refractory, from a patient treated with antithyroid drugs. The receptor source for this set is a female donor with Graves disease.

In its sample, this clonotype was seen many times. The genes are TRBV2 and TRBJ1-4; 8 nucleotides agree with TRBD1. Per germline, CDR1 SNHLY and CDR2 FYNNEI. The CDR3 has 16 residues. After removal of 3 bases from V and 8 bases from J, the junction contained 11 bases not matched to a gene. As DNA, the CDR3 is TGTGCCAGCAGTGACAGGACAGGGTCTTCGGGCGAAAAACTGTTTTTT. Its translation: CASSDRTGSSGEKLFF.

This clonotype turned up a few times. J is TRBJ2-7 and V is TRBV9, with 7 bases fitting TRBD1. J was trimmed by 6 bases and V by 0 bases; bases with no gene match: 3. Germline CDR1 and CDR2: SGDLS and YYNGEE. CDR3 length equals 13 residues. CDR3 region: CASSVDPGGEQYF. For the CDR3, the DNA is TGTGCCAGCAGCGTAGATCCAGGGGGCGAGCAGTACTTC.

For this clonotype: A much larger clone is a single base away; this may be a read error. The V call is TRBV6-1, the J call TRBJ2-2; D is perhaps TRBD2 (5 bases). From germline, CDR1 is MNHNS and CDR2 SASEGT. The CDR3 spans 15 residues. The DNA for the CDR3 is TGTGCCAGCAGTGGACGGGCAGCGAACACCGGGGAGCTGTCTTTT. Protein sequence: CASSGRAANTGELSF.

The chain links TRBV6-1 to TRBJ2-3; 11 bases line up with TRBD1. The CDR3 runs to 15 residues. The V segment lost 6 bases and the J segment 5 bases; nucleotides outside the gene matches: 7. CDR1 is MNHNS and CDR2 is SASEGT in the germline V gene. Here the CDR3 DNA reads TGTGCCAGCAGCGAGGGACAGGGGGTTCGAGATACGCAGTATTTT. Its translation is CASSEGQGVRDTQYF.

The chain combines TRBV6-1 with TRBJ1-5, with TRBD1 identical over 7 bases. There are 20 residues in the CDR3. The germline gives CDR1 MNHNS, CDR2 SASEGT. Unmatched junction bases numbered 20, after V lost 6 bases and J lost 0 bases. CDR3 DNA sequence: TGTGCCAGCAGACTCAGCTTGGACAGGATGGGACTATATAGCAATCAGCCCCAGCATTTT. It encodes CASRLSLDRMGLYSNQPQHF.

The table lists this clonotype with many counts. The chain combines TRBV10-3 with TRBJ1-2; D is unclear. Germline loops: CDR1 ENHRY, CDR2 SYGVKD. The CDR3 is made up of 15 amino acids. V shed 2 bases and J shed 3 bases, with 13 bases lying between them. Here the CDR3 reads CAISEPEDGHYGYTF. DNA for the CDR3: TGTGCCATCAGTGAGCCTGAGGACGGACACTATGGCTACACCTTC.

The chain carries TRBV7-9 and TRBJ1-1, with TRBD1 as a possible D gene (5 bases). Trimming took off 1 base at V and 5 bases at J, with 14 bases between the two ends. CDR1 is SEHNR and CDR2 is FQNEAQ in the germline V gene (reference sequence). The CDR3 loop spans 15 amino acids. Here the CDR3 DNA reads TGTGCCAGCAGCTTAGTGTCAGGGATTGGGACTGAAGCTTTCTTT. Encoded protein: CASSLVSGIGTEAFF.

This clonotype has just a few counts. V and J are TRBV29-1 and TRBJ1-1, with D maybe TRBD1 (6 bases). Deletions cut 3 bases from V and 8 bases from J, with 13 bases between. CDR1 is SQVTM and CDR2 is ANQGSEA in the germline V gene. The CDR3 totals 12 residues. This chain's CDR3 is CSVESLTGEAFF. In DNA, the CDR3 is TGCAGCGTTGAGAGTCTTACAGGGGAAGCTTTCTTT.

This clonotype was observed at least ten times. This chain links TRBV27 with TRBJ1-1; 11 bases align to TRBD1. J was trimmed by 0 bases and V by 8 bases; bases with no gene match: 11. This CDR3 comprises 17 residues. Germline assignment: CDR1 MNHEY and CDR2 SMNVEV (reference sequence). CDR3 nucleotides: TGTGCCAGCGGGAGGACAGGGGGCGGGAGAATGAACACTGAAGCTTTCTTT. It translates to CASGRTGGGRMNTEAFF.

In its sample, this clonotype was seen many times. The CDR3 coding sequence is TGTGCCAGCAGCTTAGGAGGGTGGACTAGCGGAACTACTAAGCAGTTCTTC. This encodes CASSLGGWTSGTTKQFF. The chain couples TRBV11-3 to TRBJ2-1; 10 bases line up with TRBD2. CDR1 and CDR2 from the germline V gene are SGHNT and YENEEA. The J segment lost 11 bases and the V segment lost 1 base, leaving 14 bases of the junction unmatched. CDR3 length: 17 residues.

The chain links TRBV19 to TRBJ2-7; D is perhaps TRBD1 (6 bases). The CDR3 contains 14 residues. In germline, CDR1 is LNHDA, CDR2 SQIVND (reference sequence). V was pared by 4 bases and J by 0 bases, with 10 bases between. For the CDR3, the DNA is TGTGCCAGTAGTACGGACAGAAACTCCTACGAGCAGTACTTC. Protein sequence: CASSTDRNSYEQYF.

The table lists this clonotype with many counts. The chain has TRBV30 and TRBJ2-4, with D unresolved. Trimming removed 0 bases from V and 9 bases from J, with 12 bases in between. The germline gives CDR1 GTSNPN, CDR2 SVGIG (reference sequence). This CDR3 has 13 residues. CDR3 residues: CAWSVGTRGIQYF. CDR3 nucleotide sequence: TGTGCCTGGAGTGTAGGTACCCGCGGCATTCAGTACTTC.

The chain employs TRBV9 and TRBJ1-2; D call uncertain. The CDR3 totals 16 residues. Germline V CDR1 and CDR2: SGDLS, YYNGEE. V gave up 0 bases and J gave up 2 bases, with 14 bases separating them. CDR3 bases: TGTGCCAGCAGCGTAGCTGCCGGTGGAGGGAACTATGGCTACACCTTC. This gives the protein CASSVAAGGGNYGYTF.

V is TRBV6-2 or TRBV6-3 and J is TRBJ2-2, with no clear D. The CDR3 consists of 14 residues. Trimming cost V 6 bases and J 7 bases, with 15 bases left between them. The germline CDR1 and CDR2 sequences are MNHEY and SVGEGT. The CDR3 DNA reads TGTGCCAGCAGCACACCCCGGTGGGGCGGGGAGCTGTTTTTT. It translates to CASSTPRWGGELFF.

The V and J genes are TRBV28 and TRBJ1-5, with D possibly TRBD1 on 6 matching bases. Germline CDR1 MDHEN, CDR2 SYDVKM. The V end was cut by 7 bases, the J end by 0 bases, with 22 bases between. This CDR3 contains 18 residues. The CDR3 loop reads CASTPSGDTRYSNQPQHF. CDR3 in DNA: TGTGCCAGCACCCCCTCAGGGGACACAAGATATAGCAATCAGCCCCAGCATTTT.

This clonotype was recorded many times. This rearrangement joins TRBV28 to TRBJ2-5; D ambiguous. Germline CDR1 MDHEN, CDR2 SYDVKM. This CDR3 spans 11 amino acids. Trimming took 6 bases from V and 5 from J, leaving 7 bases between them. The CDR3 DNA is TGTGCCAGCAGGGGCAGGGAGACCCAGTACTTC. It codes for CASRGRETQYF.

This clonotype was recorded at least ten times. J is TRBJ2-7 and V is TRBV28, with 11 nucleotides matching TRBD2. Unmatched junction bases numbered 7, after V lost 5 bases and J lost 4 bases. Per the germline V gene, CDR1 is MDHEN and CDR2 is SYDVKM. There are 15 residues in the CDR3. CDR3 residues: CASSLPGTSGYEQYF. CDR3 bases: TGTGCCAGCAGTCTCCCCGGGACTAGCGGATACGAGCAGTACTTC.

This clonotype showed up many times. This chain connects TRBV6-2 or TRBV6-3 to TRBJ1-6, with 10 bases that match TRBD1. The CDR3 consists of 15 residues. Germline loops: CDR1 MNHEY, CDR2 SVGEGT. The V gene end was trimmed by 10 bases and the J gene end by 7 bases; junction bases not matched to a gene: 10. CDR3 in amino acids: CATQEATGGNSPLHF. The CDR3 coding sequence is TGTGCCACCCAGGAGGCGACAGGGGGCAATTCACCCCTCCACTTT.

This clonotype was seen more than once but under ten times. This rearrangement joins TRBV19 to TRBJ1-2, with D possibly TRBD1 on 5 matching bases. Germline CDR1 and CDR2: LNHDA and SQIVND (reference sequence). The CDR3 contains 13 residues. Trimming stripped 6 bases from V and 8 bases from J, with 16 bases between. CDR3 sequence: CASSSSGASGYTF. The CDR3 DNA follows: TGTGCCAGTAGCTCCTCTGGGGCTTCGGGCTACACCTTC.

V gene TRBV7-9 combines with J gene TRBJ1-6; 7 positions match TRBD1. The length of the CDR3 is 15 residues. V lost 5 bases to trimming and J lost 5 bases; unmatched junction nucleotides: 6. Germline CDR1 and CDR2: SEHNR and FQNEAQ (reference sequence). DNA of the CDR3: TGTGCCAGCAGCCAACGACAGGGACATAATTCACCCCTCCACTTT. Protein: CASSQRQGHNSPLHF.

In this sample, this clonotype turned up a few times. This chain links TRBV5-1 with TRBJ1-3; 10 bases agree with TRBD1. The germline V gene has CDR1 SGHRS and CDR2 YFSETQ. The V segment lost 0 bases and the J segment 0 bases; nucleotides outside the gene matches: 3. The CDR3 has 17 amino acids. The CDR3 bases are TGCGCCAGCAGCTTGGATGGGACAGGGGACTCTGGAAACACCATATATTTT. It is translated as CASSLDGTGDSGNTIYF. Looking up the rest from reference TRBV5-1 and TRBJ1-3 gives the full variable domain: KAGVTQTPRYLIKTRGQQVTLSCSPISGHRSVSWYQQTPGQGLQFLFEYFSETQRNKGNFPGRFSGRQFSNSRSEMNVSTLELGDSALYLCASSLDGTGDSGNTIYFGEGSWLTVV.